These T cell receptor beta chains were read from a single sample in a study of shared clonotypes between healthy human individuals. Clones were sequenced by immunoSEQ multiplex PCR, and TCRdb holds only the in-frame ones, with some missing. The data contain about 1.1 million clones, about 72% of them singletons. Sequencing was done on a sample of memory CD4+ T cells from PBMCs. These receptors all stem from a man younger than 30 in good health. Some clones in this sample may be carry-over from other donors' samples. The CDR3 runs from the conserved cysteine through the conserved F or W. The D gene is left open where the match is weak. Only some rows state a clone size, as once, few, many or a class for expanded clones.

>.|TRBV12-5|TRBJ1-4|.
TGTGCTAGTGGACCATTTGAAAAACTGTTTTTT
CASGPFEKLFF
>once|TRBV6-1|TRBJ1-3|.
TGTGCCAGCAGTGTTCAGGCAGGAAACACCATATATTTT
CASSVQAGNTIYF
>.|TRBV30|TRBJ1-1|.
TGTGCCTGGAGTGTCTGGGGGGCGGTGGACACTGAAGCTTTCTTT
CAWSVWGAVDTEAFF
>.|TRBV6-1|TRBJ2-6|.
TGTGCCAGCATAAGATCTGGGGCCAACGTCCTGACTTTC
CASIRSGANVLTF
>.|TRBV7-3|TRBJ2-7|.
TGTGCCAGCAGCCTAGAGATAGTGAGCGAGCAGTACTTC
CASSLEIVSEQYF
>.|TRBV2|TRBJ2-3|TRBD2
TGTGCCAGCAAGAAAATAGCGGGAGATTCAGATACGCAGTATTTT
CASKKIAGDSDTQYF
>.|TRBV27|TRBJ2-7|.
TGTGCCAGCAGTTTATTCCGCCCGGGGCTCCACGAGCAGTACTTC
CASSLFRPGLHEQYF
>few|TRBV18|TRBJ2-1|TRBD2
TGTGCCAGCTCGCCCCCATTAGCGGGAGATAGCAATGAGCAGTTCTTC
CASSPPLAGDSNEQFF
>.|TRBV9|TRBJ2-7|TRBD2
TGTGCCAGCAGCTCGGGAGCGGGAGAATACGAGCAGTACTTC
CASSSGAGEYEQYF
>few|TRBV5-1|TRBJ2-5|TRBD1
TGCGCCAGCAGCTTTAACAGGGGGCAGGGTGAGACCCAGTACTTC
CASSFNRGQGETQYF
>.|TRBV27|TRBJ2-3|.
TGTGCCAGCAGTAAAGGACCAACATGGGGCACAGATACGCAGTATTTT
CASSKGPTWGTDTQYF
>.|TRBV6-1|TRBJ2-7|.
TGTGCCAGCAGTGAAAGCCGACGGTTGAGGGAGCAGTACTTC
CASSESRRLREQYF
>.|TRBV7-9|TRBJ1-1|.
TGTGCCGGGGGCCCGGAGGGGCCGAACACTGAAGCTTTCTTT
CAGGPEGPNTEAFF
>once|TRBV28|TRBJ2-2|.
TGTGCCAGCAGTTACGCAGTAGGGCTTAACACCGGGGAGCTGTTTTTT
CASSYAVGLNTGELFF
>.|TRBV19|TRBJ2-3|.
TGTGCCAGTAGGGGACACCTTAGCACAGATACGCAGTATTTT
CASRGHLSTDTQYF
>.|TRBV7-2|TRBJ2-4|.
TGTGCCAGCAGCTTAGCGAGGGCCATTCAGTACTTC
CASSLARAIQYF
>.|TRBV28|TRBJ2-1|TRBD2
TGTGCCAGCAGTAACCTAGCGGGAGCTTACAATGAGCAGTTCTTC
CASSNLAGAYNEQFF
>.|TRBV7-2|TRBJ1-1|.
TGTGCCAGCAGCGCCATTGGGGTATCGACTGAAGCTTTCTTT
CASSAIGVSTEAFF
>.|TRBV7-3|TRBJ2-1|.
TGTGCCAGCAGCTTAATGATTGGCTTAGGAAACAATGAGCAGTTCTTC
CASSLMIGLGNNEQFF
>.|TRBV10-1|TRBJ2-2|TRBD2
TGCGCCAGCAGTGCGGGGGGACCTGGGGAGCTGTTTTTT
CASSAGGPGELFF
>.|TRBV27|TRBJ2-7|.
TGTGCCAGCAGTTTATCCCTGTGGGCTAGCGCCGAGCAGTACTTC
CASSLSLWASAEQYF
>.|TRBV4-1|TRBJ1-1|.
TGCGCCAGCAGCCAAGATTTGAGGGCCACTGAAGCTTTCTTT
CASSQDLRATEAFF
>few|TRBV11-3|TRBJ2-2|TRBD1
TGTGCCAGCAGCTTAAGCCAGGGGGACACCGGGGAGCTGTTTTTT
CASSLSQGDTGELFF
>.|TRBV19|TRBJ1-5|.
TGTGCCAGTAGTATTGTCCAGGGGTGGGTTAGCAATCAGCCCCAGCATTTT
CASSIVQGWVSNQPQHF
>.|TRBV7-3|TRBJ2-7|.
TGTGCCAGCAGCTCAGGTCCGAATTACTACGAGCAGTACTTC
CASSSGPNYYEQYF
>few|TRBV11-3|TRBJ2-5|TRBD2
TGTGCCAGCAGCTTGGGGGGACTAGCGCAACAGAAGACCCAGTACTTC
CASSLGGLAQQKTQYF
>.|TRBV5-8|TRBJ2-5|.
TGTGCCAGCAGCTTCGGTAGGGTGACCCAGTACTTC
CASSFGRVTQYF
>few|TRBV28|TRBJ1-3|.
TGTGCCAGCAGTTTCGGGCGGGTCAGGACTTCTGGAAACACCATATATTTT
CASSFGRVRTSGNTIYF
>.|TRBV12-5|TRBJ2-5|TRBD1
TGTGCTAGCGGACCGGGACAGGGGGCCGTGGAGACCCAGTACTTC
CASGPGQGAVETQYF
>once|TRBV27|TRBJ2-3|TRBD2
TGTGCCAGCAGTTTACGGGCGGCGAGCGGGAGTACAGATACGCAGTATTTT
CASSLRAASGSTDTQYF
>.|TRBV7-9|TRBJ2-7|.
TGTGCCAGCGAGGGGGTGGGGTCCTACGAGCAGTACTTC
CASEGVGSYEQYF
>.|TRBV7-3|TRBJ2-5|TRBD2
TGTGCCAGCAGCTTAACCGGGGGGTACCAAGAGACCCAGTACTTC
CASSLTGGYQETQYF
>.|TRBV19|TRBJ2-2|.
TGTGCCAGTGGACGCTCGAACACCGGGGAGCTGTTTTTT
CASGRSNTGELFF
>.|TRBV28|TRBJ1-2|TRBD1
TGTGCCAGCAGTCCCCCTCCGACAGGGAACTATGGCTACACCTTC
CASSPPPTGNYGYTF
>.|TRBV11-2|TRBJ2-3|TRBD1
TGTGCCAGCAGCTTGACAGGGGGCGCCGGCACAGATACGCAGTATTTT
CASSLTGGAGTDTQYF
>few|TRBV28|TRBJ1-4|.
TGTGCCAGCAGTCCACCGGGACCGGGGCGCGTAAAACTGTTTTTT
CASSPPGPGRVKLFF
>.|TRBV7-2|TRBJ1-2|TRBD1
TGTGCCAGCAGCTTAGGGTCAGGGGGCAACTATGGCTACACCTTC
CASSLGSGGNYGYTF
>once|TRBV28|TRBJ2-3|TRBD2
TGTGCCAGCAGTAGATATATAGCGGGAGTAGCAGATACGCAGTATTTT
CASSRYIAGVADTQYF
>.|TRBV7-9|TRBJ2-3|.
TGTGCCAGCAGCTTAACGTCGGCCGATACGCAGTATTTT
CASSLTSADTQYF
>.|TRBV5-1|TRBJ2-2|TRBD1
TGCGCCAGCAGGTCTGGACAGGGAGACACCGGGGAGCTGTTTTTT
CASRSGQGDTGELFF
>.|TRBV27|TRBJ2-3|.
TGTGCCAGCAGCCCAGAGAGACCGGGGGATACGCAGTATTTT
CASSPERPGDTQYF
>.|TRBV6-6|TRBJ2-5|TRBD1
TGTGCCAGCAGGTCGAGACAGGGGGCTGGAGAGACCCAGTACTTC
CASRSRQGAGETQYF
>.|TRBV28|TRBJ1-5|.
TGTGCCAGCAGTTTAGGGGGAGGTGGCAATCAGCCCCAGCATTTT
CASSLGGGGNQPQHF
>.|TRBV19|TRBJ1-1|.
TGTGCCAGCCAGGCCGGGCGGCTGAACACTGAAGCTTTCTTT
CASQAGRLNTEAFF
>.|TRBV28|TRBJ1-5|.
TGTGCCAGCAGTTTAGCCGGGGGTAGCCAGCCCCAGCATTTT
CASSLAGGSQPQHF
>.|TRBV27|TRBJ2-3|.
TGTGCCAGCAGTTTAATAAAGGCAGGGATTAGCGCAGATACGCAGTATTTT
CASSLIKAGISADTQYF
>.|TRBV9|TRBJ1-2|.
TGTGCCAGCAGCGTAGCAGGTGTATATGGCTACACCTTC
CASSVAGVYGYTF
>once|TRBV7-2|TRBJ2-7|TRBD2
TGTGCCAGCAGCCTAGTCCCTCCGGGACTAGCAACCGAGCAGTACTTC
CASSLVPPGLATEQYF
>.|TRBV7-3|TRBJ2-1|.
TGTGCCAGCAGCTTAAACAGCGGATTAAGCTCCTACAATGAGCAGTTCTTC
CASSLNSGLSSYNEQFF
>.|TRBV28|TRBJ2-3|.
TGTGCCAGCAGTTTAGGTGGCACAGATACGCAGTATTTT
CASSLGGTDTQYF
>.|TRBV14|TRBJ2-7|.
TGTGCCAGCAGCCAAGAAGATGTCCGCGCCCACGAGCAGTACTTC
CASSQEDVRAHEQYF
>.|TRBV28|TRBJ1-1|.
TGTGCCAGCAGTTTAGGGGGGGAGAAAGCTTTCTTT
CASSLGGEKAFF
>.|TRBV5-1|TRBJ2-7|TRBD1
TGCGCCAGCAGCAGCCCGGGACAGGGCTACGAGCAGTACTTC
CASSSPGQGYEQYF
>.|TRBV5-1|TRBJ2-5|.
TGCGCCAGCAGCTTCCGCCAGGGTCAGAAGACCCAGTACTTC
CASSFRQGQKTQYF
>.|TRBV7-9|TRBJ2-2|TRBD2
TGTGCCAGCAGCCAACGGACTAGCGGAATAAACACCGGGGAGCTGTTTTTT
CASSQRTSGINTGELFF
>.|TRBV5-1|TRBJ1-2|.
TGCGCCAGCAGCCCCCAGGGGCTCGAGCGCTACACCTTC
CASSPQGLERYTF
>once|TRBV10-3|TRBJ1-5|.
TGTGCCACTGTACAGGACCTTAGCAATCAGCCCCAGCATTTT
CATVQDLSNQPQHF
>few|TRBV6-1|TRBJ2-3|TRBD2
TGTGCCAGCAGTCGCACTAGCGGTGAGGGAGATACGCAGTATTTT
CASSRTSGEGDTQYF
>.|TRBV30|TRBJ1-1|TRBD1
TGTGCCCGCTCCCGGGACAGGGGCACTGAAGCTTTCTTT
CARSRDRGTEAFF